Described below is a single TCR beta chain sequence and its context. Its antigen is currently not known. No per-base quality is available; no much larger clone lies one base away. CD4+ T cells from unexposed donors were collected before the COVID-19 pandemic (2011-2018). After 10 to 11 days of culture, CD4+ T cells were isolated with the EasySep CD4+ T cell isolation kit. As far as cell numbers permitted, CD4+ T cells from unexposed donors were tested for reactivity against SARS-CoV-2 S and N as well as four spike pools from common cold coronaviruses. Each well received 2.2 million or so PBMCs, cultured in IMDM supplemented with about 5% human AB serum and 9.5 to 10 IU/ml IL-2. Half of the culture medium was replaced with fresh IL-2-containing medium on days 3 and 7. In general, triplicate replicate wells were used for every peptide culture condition. Leukapheresis product for the unexposed donors was purchased commercially. Ficoll-Paque PLUS gradient centrifugation was used to isolate PBMCs from either whole blood or leukapheresis product. PBMCs were either cryopreserved at -140 degrees C or used fresh in the expansion assay. The QIAamp Micro DNA Kit was used to extract genomic DNA from the CD4+ T cells.

V was cut back by 5 bases and J by 3 bases, leaving a gap of 10 bases between them. From a lookup of the germline V gene, CDR1 and CDR2 are SGHVS and FQNEAQ. The CDR3 sequence holds 13 residues, the cysteine and phenylalanine included. Only the CDR3 region is kept as DNA, spanning 39 bases read in frame from base 1. Library preparation employed the immunoSEQ multiplex PCR assay. Turning to the authors' computational methods: During preprocessing, nonproductive sequences were removed, as were CDR3s that did not start with C, did not end with F or W, or were shorter than 7 amino acids. Antigen-specific clonotypes were called with the MANAFEST web app on the basis of expansion relative to the reference and to other culture wells. A clone was considered positive if significant expansion relative to the reference culture was observed in 2 of 3 replicate wells at an FDR below 0.05. To be called positive, a clone also had to show significant expansion compared with every other tandem well and an odds ratio greater than 5. CDR3 homology was quantified as pairwise Levenshtein distance, calculated with the stringdist R package after three terminal residues were trimmed from each end. The table was pulled from immuneACCESS by TCRdb, which kept in-frame rearrangements only. Such tables lose some clones; where checked, under half of the loss comes from unresolved V genes, and the rest has no known cause. V, J and clone size reflect that table, while D and trimming were determined from the DNA. The sample contains 9,000 to 13,000 clones, about 68% of them found a single time. Around 17% of the sample goes to the ten largest clones.

The data were obtained in a study of CD4 T cells in relation to SARS-CoV-2 and coronaviruses listed by TCRdb under 2021. Broadly, across the study: In the ViraFEST assay, PBMCs were cultured with antigen for 9 to 10 days, after which TCR beta CDR3s were sequenced to identify antigen-specific clonal expansions. An HIV-1 Nef peptide pool or a culture without peptide was used as the negative reference condition. Memory CD4+ T cell crossreactivity between SARS-CoV-2 and common cold coronavirus spike proteins was assessed at the TCR clonotype level in the study. The Adaptive Biotechnologies TCR-sequencing kit was used to sequence samples from three pre-COVID donors and the naive versus memory experiments, while other data came from Illumina-based sequencing. A different TCR-beta assay, based on Illumina, was used to sequence expansion assays from other donors in the study. HLA restriction was mapped for shared crossreactive spike epitopes using patient-derived lymphoblastoid cell lines.

General conclusions and limits of the study: Memory CD4+ clonotypes crossrecognizing SARS-CoV-2 and at least one common cold coronavirus spike were found in around three fifths of donors. Pre-pandemic and post-infection samples were not both contributed by any donor, so tracing of the source of pre-existing responses was limited. Crossreactive clones showed significantly weaker SARS-CoV-2-driven expansion than monoreactive clones, consistent with antigenic imprinting. Crossreactivity analysis centred on spike protein, so crossreactivity against other viral proteins was not assessed. Small numbers of patients and of tested TCRs were a limitation of the study.

The chain links TRBV7-8 with TRBJ2-5; the D gene is tentatively TRBD1 or TRBD2, each matching 5 bases. This clonotype originated in a human donor in good health. Sequencing was performed on CD4+ T cells from PBMCs, cultured in vitro. The nucleotide sequence reads as follows: TGTGCCAGCAGCGGGACGGCCAAAGAGACCCAGTACTTC. Its protein is CASSGTAKETQYF. Outside the CDR3, residues come from the reference TRBV7-8 and TRBJ2-5 proteins, so the full variable domain is: GAGVSQSPRYKVAKRGQDVALRCDPISGHVSLFWYQQALGQGPEFLTYFQNEAQLDKSGLPSDRFFAERPEGSVSTLKIQRTQQEDSAVYLCASSGTAKETQYFGPGTRLLVL.